Sequencing of this T cell receptor beta chain was carried out in a study of identifying expanded T cells in peripheral blood. Findings and limits, study-wide: Clone count variance between roughly 2-week samples rose with total template count. About 1.2 clones differed between technical replicates, versus approximately 17 and 20 over time.

Collection occurred without any documented infections or immune events in donors. Sequencing was performed with immunoSEQ multiplex PCR; in TCRdb, only in-frame clones are kept and a portion is missing. Of roughly 90,000 clones listed, 85% were seen once; the top ten hold 4.5%. The sample holds one count of this clone. Its antigen is still unknown. The clonotype comes from a person between 18 and 70 years old in good health. Sequencing was carried out using blood.

CDR3 bases: TGTGCCAGTAGTATTATCGGGGGCGGGAACACTGAAGCTTTCTTT. Protein product: CASSIIGGGNTEAFF. This chain uses TRBV19 with TRBJ1-1, with D possibly being TRBD1 (6 bases). The V end lost 3 bases, the J end lost 1 base, and 12 bases lay between the germline ends. CDR3 length: 15 amino acids. Germline-derived CDR1 and CDR2 are LNHDA and SQIVND (reference sequence). The entire variable domain, with the rest obtained from reference TRBV19 and TRBJ1-1, is as follows: DGGITQSPKYLFRKEGQNVTLSCEQNLNHDAMYWYRQDPGQGLRLIYYSQIVNDFQKGDIAEGYSVSREKKESFPLTVTSAQKNPTAFYLCASSIIGGGNTEAFFGQGTRLTVV.